The following is a T cell receptor (beta chain) sequence with its context. Some clones are missing from TCRdb's copy, which holds only in-frame ones; the method was immunoSEQ multiplex PCR. The table includes 95,000 to 110,000 clones, over 65% detected once. These data belong to a study of blood T cell repertoires in COVID-19. Looking at the study overall: Acute-phase and convalescent COVID-19 samples originated in the United States, Italy and Spain. T cells, B-cell-depleted T cells, or PBMCs supplied cDNA or gDNA.

Germline V gene lookup returns CDR1 SGHNT and CDR2 YYREEE (reference sequence). Trimming removed 2 bases from V and 10 bases from J, with 13 bases in between. The length of the CDR3 is 13 residues. The V gene is TRBV5-4, the J gene TRBJ2-1; a weak D match, TRBD2 (5 bases). What was sequenced was peripheral blood. This receptor was taken from a human donor in a cohort sampled during active COVID-19. The CDR3 is CASSFPGDREQFF. Written as DNA, the CDR3 is TGTGCCAGCAGCTTTCCCGGGGATAGGGAGCAGTTCTTC.